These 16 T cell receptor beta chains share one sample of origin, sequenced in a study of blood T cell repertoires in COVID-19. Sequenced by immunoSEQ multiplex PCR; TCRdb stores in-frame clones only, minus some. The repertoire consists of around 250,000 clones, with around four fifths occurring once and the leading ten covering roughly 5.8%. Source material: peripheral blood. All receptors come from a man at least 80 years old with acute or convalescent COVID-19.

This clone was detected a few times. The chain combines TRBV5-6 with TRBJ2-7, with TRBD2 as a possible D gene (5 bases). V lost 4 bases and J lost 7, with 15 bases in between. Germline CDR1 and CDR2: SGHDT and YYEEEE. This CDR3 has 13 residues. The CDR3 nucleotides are TGTGCCAGCAGCCAGACGGGATTTGGGGAGCAGTACTTC. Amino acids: CASSQTGFGEQYF.

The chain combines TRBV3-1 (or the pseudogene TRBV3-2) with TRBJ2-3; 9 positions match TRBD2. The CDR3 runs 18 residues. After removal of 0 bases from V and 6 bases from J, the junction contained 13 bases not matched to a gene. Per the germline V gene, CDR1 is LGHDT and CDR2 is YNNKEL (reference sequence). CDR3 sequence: CASSQDSVAGAYLDTQYF. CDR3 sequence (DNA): TGTGCCAGCAGCCAAGATTCGGTAGCGGGAGCGTATTTGGATACGCAGTATTTT.

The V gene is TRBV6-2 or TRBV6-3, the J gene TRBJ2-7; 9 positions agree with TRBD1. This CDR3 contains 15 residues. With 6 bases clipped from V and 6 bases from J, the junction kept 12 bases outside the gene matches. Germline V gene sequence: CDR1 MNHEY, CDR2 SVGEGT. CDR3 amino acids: CASSDPGQGISEQYF. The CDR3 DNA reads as TGTGCCAGCAGCGATCCGGGACAGGGCATAAGCGAGCAGTACTTC.

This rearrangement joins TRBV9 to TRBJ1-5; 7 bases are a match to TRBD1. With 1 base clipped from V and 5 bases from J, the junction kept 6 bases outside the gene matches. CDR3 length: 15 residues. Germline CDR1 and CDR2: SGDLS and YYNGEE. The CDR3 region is CASSVNTGADQPQHF. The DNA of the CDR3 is TGTGCCAGCAGCGTAAATACAGGGGCCGATCAGCCCCAGCATTTT.

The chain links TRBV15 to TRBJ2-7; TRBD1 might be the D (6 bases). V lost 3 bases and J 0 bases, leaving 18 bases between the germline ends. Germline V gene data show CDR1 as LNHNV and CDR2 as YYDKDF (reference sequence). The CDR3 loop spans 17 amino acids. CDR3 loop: CATSSADRPISSYEQYF. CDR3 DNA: TGTGCCACCAGCAGTGCTGACAGGCCAATCTCCTCCTACGAGCAGTACTTC.

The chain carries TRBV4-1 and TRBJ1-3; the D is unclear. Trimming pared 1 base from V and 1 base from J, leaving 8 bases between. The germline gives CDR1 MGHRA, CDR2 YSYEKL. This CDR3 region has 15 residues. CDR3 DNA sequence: TGCGCCAGCAGCCAAGTTGCGGGTTCTGGAAACACCATATATTTT. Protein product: CASSQVAGSGNTIYF.

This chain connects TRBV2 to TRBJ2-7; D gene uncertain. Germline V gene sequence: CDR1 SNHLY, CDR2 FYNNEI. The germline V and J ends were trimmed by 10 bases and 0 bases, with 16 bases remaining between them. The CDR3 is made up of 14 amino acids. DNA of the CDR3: TGTGCCATCCCAAAAGACCAGGACTCCTACGAGCAGTACTTC. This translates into CAIPKDQDSYEQYF.

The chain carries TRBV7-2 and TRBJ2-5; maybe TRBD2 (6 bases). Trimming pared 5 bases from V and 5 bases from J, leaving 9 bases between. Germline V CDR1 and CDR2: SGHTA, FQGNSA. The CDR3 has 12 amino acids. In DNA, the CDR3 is TGTGCCAGCAGCCGGGGGTGGGAGACCCAGTACTTC. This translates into CASSRGWETQYF.

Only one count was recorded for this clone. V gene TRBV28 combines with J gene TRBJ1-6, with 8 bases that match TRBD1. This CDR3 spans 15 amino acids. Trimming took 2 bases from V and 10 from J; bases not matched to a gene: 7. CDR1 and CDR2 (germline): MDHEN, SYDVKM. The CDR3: CASSLGSGGLSPLHF. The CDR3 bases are TGTGCCAGCAGTTTAGGGTCAGGGGGCTTGTCACCCCTCCACTTT.

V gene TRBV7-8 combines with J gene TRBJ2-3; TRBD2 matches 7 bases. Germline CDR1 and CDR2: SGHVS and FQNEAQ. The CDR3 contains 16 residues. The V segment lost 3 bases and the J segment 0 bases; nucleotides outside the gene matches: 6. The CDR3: CASSLGPSGSTDTQYF. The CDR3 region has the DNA TGTGCCAGCAGCTTGGGTCCTAGCGGTAGCACAGATACGCAGTATTTT.

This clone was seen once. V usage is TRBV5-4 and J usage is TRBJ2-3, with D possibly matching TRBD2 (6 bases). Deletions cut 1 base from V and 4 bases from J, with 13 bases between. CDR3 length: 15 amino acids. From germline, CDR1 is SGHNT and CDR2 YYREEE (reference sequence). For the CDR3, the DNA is TGTGCCAGCAGCTTGCGGGGGTGGAGAGCAGATACGCAGTATTTT. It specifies CASSLRGWRADTQYF.

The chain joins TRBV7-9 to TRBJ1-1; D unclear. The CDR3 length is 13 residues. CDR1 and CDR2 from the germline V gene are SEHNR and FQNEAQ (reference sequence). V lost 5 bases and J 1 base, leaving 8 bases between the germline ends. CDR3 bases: TGTGCCAGCAGCCTCACAGCGAACACTGAAGCTTTCTTT. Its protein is CASSLTANTEAFF.

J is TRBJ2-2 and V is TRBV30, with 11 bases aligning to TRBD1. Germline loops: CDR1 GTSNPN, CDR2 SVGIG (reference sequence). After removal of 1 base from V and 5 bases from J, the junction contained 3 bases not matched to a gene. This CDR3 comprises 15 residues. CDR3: CAWSAGTGGTGELFF. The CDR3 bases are TGTGCCTGGAGTGCAGGGACAGGGGGGACCGGGGAGCTGTTTTTT.

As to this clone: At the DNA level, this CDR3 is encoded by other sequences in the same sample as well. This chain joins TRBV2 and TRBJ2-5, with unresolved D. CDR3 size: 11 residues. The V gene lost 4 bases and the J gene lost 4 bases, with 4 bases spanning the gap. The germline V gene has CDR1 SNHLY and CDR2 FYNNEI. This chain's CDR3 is CASSGLETQYF. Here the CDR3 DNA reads TGTGCCAGCAGTGGACTAGAGACCCAGTACTTC.

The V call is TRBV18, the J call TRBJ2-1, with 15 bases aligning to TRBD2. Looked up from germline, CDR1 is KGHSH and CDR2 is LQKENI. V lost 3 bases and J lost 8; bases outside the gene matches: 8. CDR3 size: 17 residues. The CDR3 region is CASSPVGRTSGRDEQFF. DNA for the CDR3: TGTGCCAGCTCACCGGTCGGAAGGACTAGCGGGAGGGATGAGCAGTTCTTC.

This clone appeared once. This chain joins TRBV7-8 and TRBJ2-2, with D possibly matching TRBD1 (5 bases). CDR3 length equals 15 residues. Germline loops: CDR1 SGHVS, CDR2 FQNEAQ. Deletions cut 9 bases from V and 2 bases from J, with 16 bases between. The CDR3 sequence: CASYWQGTNTGELFF. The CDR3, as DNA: TGTGCCAGTTACTGGCAGGGAACTAACACCGGGGAGCTGTTTTTT. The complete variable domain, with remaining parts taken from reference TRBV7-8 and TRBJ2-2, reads GAGVSQSPRYKVAKRGQDVALRCDPISGHVSLFWYQQALGQGPEFLTYFQNEAQLDKSGLPSDRFFAERPEGSVSTLKIQRTQQEDSAVYLCASYWQGTNTGELFFGEGSRLTVL.